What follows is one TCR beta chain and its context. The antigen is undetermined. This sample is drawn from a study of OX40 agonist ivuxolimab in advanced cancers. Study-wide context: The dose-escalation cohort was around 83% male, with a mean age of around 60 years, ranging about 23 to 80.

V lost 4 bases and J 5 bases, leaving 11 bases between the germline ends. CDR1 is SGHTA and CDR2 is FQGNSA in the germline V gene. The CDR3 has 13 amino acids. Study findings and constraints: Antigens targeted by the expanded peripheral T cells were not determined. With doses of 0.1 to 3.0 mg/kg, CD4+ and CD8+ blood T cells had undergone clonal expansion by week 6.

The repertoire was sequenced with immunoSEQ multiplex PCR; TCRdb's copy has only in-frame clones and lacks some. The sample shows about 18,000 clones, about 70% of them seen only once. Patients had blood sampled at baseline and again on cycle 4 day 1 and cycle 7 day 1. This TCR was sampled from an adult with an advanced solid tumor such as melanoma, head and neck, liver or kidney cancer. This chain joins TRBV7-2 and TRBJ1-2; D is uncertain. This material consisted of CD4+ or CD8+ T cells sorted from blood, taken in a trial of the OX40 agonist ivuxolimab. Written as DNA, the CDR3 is TGTGCCAGCAGCTCAACTAGTATTTATGGCTACACCTTC. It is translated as CASSSTSIYGYTF.